This TCR beta chain was found in a study of CD8 T cells in Susac syndrome (dated by TCRdb to the late 2010s). Notes on the research overall: The study used repertoire sequencing to test whether antigen drove CD8+ T cell activation and differentiation in Susac syndrome. Clonality of the CD8+ T cell repertoire was compared between over 10 healthy donors, approximately 14 Susac syndrome patients and about 15 multiple sclerosis patients. The paper as a whole reports these results and caveats: The number of individuals in the TCR sequencing and HLA analysis was acknowledged as relatively small.

Based on the germline V gene (reference sequence), the CDR1 and CDR2 sequences are SEHNR and FQNEAQ. The CDR3 contains 17 residues, cysteine and phenylalanine counted. The only DNA kept is the CDR3, 51 bases in frame from the first base. Clipping removes 5 bases from V and 0 bases from J, with 5 as the unmatched junction base count. RNA was extracted with the RNeasy kit and roughly 0.45 to 1 ug was reverse transcribed using random hexamers. The immunoSEQ multiplex PCR assay, covering 54 Vbeta and 13 Jbeta segments, was used to amplify TCR beta CDR3 regions. Bias from PCR amplification was corrected by using a synthetic template baseline for primer optimization and for computational correction. Per the source publication's procedure: Only productive sequences were kept, with reads annotated to V, D and J genes according to IMGT and analyzed in immunoSEQ Analyzer. Clonality was calculated as one minus the Shannon entropy normalized by log2 of the number of productive unique sequences. For each patient and control, public and private clones were evaluated within the 100 most prevalent clones. Susac-specific clones were defined as absent from healthy and MS cohorts, 850 to 1,300 published viral clones and other ImmuneACCESS disease sequences. TCRdb reprocessing: public reads trimmed at Q25 with fastp, clones called with MiXCR, in-frame beta chains kept. Each CDR3 protein appears once, grouped with its most common genes and DNA. TCRdb, rather than the study authors, made the V and J calls. This sample holds hundreds of thousands of distinct CDR3 sequences; about 82% were observed only once. The ten biggest clones cover 0.21% of the sample.

Peripheral blood CD8+ and CD4+ T cells from healthy donors, Susac syndrome patients and multiple sclerosis patients were profiled using high-throughput TCR beta sequencing. The multiple sclerosis controls were treatment-naive patients whose relapsing-remitting disease, either stable or active, fulfilled the revised McDonald criteria. Bulk CD8+ and CD4+ T cells were purified by magnetic negative isolation, whereas CD8+ TEMRA cells were enriched by FACS. Blood was drawn into EDTA tubes, processed within 24 hours, and PBMCs were isolated by density gradient centrifugation. PBMCs destined for TCR sequencing were cryopreserved in liquid nitrogen and later thawed in a 37 °C water bath. The sorted or isolated CD4+, CD8+ and CD8+ TEMRA cells reached a purity of at least 90%. As concerns this clonotype: Its recognized antigen is unknown. Base qualities were left out, and no much larger clone turns up one base away.

The sequence is built from TRBV7-9 and TRBJ2-5; the central 14 bases match TRBD2. Sequencing was done on a sample of CD8+ T cells from PBMCs. The TCR was taken from a human donor with multiple sclerosis. The DNA sequence is given as TGTGCCAGCAGCCCCGGGACTAGCGGGAGCGACCAAGAGACCCAGTACTTC. Its translation is CASSPGTSGSDQETQYF.